The rows below give T cell receptor beta chains drawn from one sample of a study of T cells in Graves' hyperthyroidism and ophthalmopathy. TCRdb re-called the multiplex PCR reads with MiXCR, one entry per CDR3 protein. The sample shows fewer than 650,000 distinct CDR3 sequences, approximately 15% of them seen only once. Sequencing was performed on blood. The receptor source for this set is a woman under 30 with Graves' ophthalmopathy. The CDR3 runs from the conserved cysteine through the conserved F or W. D genes are given only for firm matches. Some rows mark clone size as missing; the rest say once, few, many or name a class of expanded clone.

abundance: many
j_gene: TRBJ1-6
v_gene: TRBV11-2
len: 17
d_gene: .
CDR3aa: CASRRPGKGAHNSPLHF
CDR3nt: TGTGCCAGCAGAAGACCCGGGAAAGGGGCACATAATTCACCCCTCCACTTT

abundance: .
j_gene: TRBJ2-3
v_gene: TRBV7-3
len: 14
d_gene: TRBD1
CDR3aa: CASSKGTGEDTQYF
CDR3nt: TGTGCCAGCAGCAAAGGGACAGGGGAAGATACGCAGTATTTT

abundance: many
j_gene: TRBJ2-2
v_gene: TRBV7-2
len: 16
d_gene: TRBD2
CDR3aa: CASSFSSGANTGELFF
CDR3nt: TGTGCCAGCAGCTTCAGTAGCGGGGCTAACACCGGGGAGCTGTTTTTT

abundance: .
j_gene: TRBJ1-5
v_gene: TRBV6-1
len: 18
d_gene: TRBD1
CDR3aa: CASSPEDRGRRSNQPQHF
CDR3nt: TGTGCCAGCTCACCAGAGGACAGGGGGCGCCGGTCGAATCAGCCCCAGCATTTT

abundance: once
j_gene: TRBJ2-7
v_gene: TRBV19
len: 13
d_gene: .
CDR3aa: CAVSGTPTYEQYF
CDR3nt: TGTGCCGTCTCAGGCACTCCTACCTACGAGCAGTACTTC

abundance: few
j_gene: TRBJ2-1
v_gene: TRBV5-1
len: 15
d_gene: TRBD2
CDR3aa: CASSFGLAGFNEQFF
CDR3nt: TGCGCCAGCAGCTTCGGACTAGCGGGATTCAATGAGCAGTTCTTC

abundance: .
j_gene: TRBJ2-5
v_gene: TRBV27
len: 13
d_gene: .
CDR3aa: CASSLRDRETQYF
CDR3nt: TGTGCCAGCAGTTTACGGGATCGGGAGACCCAGTACTTC

abundance: .
j_gene: TRBJ1-3
v_gene: TRBV11-2
len: 16
d_gene: .
CDR3aa: CASSTGTLSSGNTIYF
CDR3nt: TGTGCCAGCAGCACCGGGACGTTGAGCTCTGGAAACACCATATATTTT

abundance: few
j_gene: TRBJ2-4
v_gene: TRBV6-2/TRBV6-3
len: 15
d_gene: .
CDR3aa: CASSARLSSLNIQYF
CDR3nt: TGTGCCAGCAGTGCTAGACTATCCTCCTTGAACATTCAGTACTTC

abundance: .
j_gene: TRBJ2-1
v_gene: TRBV7-9
len: 17
d_gene: TRBD2
CDR3aa: CASSPGLAGDYYNEQFF
CDR3nt: TGTGCCAGCAGCCCCGGGCTAGCGGGAGATTACTACAATGAGCAGTTCTTC

abundance: many
j_gene: TRBJ1-1
v_gene: TRBV10-3
len: 15
d_gene: .
CDR3aa: CAISDPGARGTEAFF
CDR3nt: TGTGCCATCAGTGATCCGGGGGCGCGAGGGACTGAAGCTTTCTTT

abundance: many
j_gene: TRBJ2-5
v_gene: TRBV27
len: 15
d_gene: .
CDR3aa: CASSPGGPRQETQYF
CDR3nt: TGTGCCAGCAGCCCAGGGGGGCCGCGACAAGAGACCCAGTACTTC

abundance: many
j_gene: TRBJ2-3
v_gene: TRBV19
len: 17
d_gene: TRBD2
CDR3aa: CASRTSGLAGGRDTQYF
CDR3nt: TGTGCCAGTAGAACCTCGGGGCTAGCGGGAGGTAGAGATACGCAGTATTTT

abundance: few
j_gene: TRBJ1-5
v_gene: TRBV10-3
len: 14
d_gene: .
CDR3aa: CAISPSGVDQPQHF
CDR3nt: TGTGCCATCAGTCCCTCAGGGGTCGATCAGCCCCAGCATTTT

abundance: many
j_gene: TRBJ2-7
v_gene: TRBV12-5
len: 18
d_gene: TRBD2
CDR3aa: CASGLTLSETSGPYEQYF
CDR3nt: TGTGCTAGTGGTTTAACCCTCTCTGAGACTAGCGGACCTTACGAGCAGTACTTC

abundance: many
j_gene: TRBJ2-1
v_gene: TRBV20-1
len: 16
d_gene: TRBD1
CDR3aa: CSARPAGTGGYNEQFF
CDR3nt: TGCAGTGCTCGCCCAGCCGGGACAGGGGGCTACAATGAGCAGTTCTTC

abundance: few
j_gene: TRBJ2-5
v_gene: TRBV19
len: 13
d_gene: .
CDR3aa: CASNQLAGETQYF
CDR3nt: TGTGCCAGTAATCAACTAGCAGGGGAGACCCAGTACTTC

abundance: .
j_gene: TRBJ2-5
v_gene: TRBV11-2
len: 14
d_gene: .
CDR3aa: CASSLVNRLETQYF
CDR3nt: TGTGCCAGCAGCTTAGTAAACAGGTTGGAGACCCAGTACTTC

abundance: many
j_gene: TRBJ2-1
v_gene: TRBV7-6
len: 15
d_gene: TRBD2
CDR3aa: CASSSIAGVWNEQFF
CDR3nt: TGTGCCAGCAGCTCAATAGCGGGAGTTTGGAATGAGCAGTTCTTC

abundance: few
j_gene: TRBJ2-1
v_gene: TRBV7-2
len: 15
d_gene: .
CDR3aa: CASSADRSRVSEQFF
CDR3nt: TGTGCCAGCAGCGCAGACCGGAGCAGAGTGTCGGAGCAGTTCTTC

abundance: .
j_gene: TRBJ2-1
v_gene: TRBV4-2
len: 17
d_gene: .
CDR3aa: CASSQEDHPSSYNEQFF
CDR3nt: TGTGCCAGCAGCCAAGAGGACCATCCGAGCTCCTACAATGAGCAGTTCTTC

abundance: many
j_gene: TRBJ1-2
v_gene: TRBV28
len: 18
d_gene: TRBD1
CDR3aa: CASSLFGRVRDRGFRYTF
CDR3nt: TGTGCCAGCAGTTTATTTGGGCGCGTGCGGGACAGGGGTTTTCGCTACACCTTC

abundance: many
j_gene: TRBJ2-7
v_gene: TRBV6-1
len: 13
d_gene: .
CDR3aa: CASKGLAYYEQYF
CDR3nt: TGTGCCAGCAAGGGGCTAGCGTACTACGAGCAGTACTTC

abundance: many
j_gene: TRBJ2-5
v_gene: TRBV24-1
len: 16
d_gene: .
CDR3aa: CATSPGHRAFQETQYF
CDR3nt: TGTGCCACCAGCCCGGGACACCGGGCGTTCCAAGAGACCCAGTACTTC

abundance: .
j_gene: TRBJ2-6
v_gene: TRBV30
len: 18
d_gene: TRBD1
CDR3aa: CAWSGGTGQLSGANVLTF
CDR3nt: TGTGCCTGGAGTGGTGGGACAGGCCAGCTCAGTGGGGCCAACGTCCTGACTTTC

abundance: many
j_gene: TRBJ2-7
v_gene: TRBV7-3
len: 15
d_gene: TRBD1
CDR3aa: CASSSATGGTAEQYF
CDR3nt: TGTGCCAGCAGCTCGGCTACAGGGGGCACGGCCGAGCAGTACTTC

abundance: few
j_gene: TRBJ1-2
v_gene: TRBV27
len: 13
d_gene: .
CDR3aa: CASSLGGRNRYTF
CDR3nt: TGTGCCAGCAGTTTAGGTGGCCGCAACCGCTACACCTTC

abundance: many
j_gene: TRBJ2-3
v_gene: TRBV7-2
len: 12
d_gene: TRBD2
CDR3aa: CASRLAGDTQYF
CDR3nt: TGTGCCAGCAGATTAGCGGGGGATACGCAGTATTTT

abundance: many
j_gene: TRBJ2-1
v_gene: TRBV7-3
len: 14
d_gene: TRBD2
CDR3aa: CASSFAGGPDEQFF
CDR3nt: TGTGCCAGCAGCTTTGCGGGAGGGCCCGATGAGCAGTTCTTC

abundance: many
j_gene: TRBJ2-1
v_gene: TRBV6-2/TRBV6-3
len: 16
d_gene: TRBD2
CDR3aa: CASRFTSGSMLNEQFF
CDR3nt: TGTGCCAGCAGATTCACTAGCGGGAGTATGTTGAATGAGCAGTTCTTC

abundance: many
j_gene: TRBJ2-7
v_gene: TRBV12-3/TRBV12-4
len: 13
d_gene: .
CDR3aa: CASSLGTRLEQYF
CDR3nt: TGTGCCAGCAGTTTGGGGACCCGGCTCGAGCAGTACTTC

abundance: many
j_gene: TRBJ2-1
v_gene: TRBV20-1
len: 13
d_gene: .
CDR3aa: CSARTVSSYEQFF
CDR3nt: TGCAGTGCTAGAACCGTTTCTAGCTATGAGCAGTTCTTC

abundance: many
j_gene: TRBJ2-6
v_gene: TRBV2
len: 13
d_gene: .
CDR3aa: CASSVGGANVLTF
CDR3nt: TGTGCCAGCAGTGTAGGTGGGGCCAACGTCCTGACTTTC

abundance: few
j_gene: TRBJ2-2
v_gene: TRBV5-6
len: 17
d_gene: .
CDR3aa: CASSSPPTGVGTGELFF
CDR3nt: TGTGCCAGCAGCTCCCCGCCTACGGGAGTCGGGACCGGGGAGCTGTTTTTT

abundance: once
j_gene: TRBJ2-6
v_gene: TRBV20-1
len: 17
d_gene: .
CDR3aa: CSARDPTTLSGANVLTF
CDR3nt: TGCAGTGCTAGAGATCCGACGACGCTTTCTGGGGCCAACGTCCTGACTTTC

abundance: many
j_gene: TRBJ2-7
v_gene: TRBV7-8
len: 19
d_gene: TRBD2
CDR3aa: CASSLLTLVAGGPPYEQYF
CDR3nt: TGTGCCAGCAGCTTACTAACCCTTGTAGCGGGAGGGCCCCCCTACGAGCAGTACTTC

abundance: many
j_gene: TRBJ1-1
v_gene: TRBV10-3
len: 19
d_gene: .
CDR3aa: CAISERVILSTGKNTEAFF
CDR3nt: TGTGCCATCAGTGAGCGAGTAATCCTATCAACAGGCAAGAACACTGAAGCTTTCTTT

abundance: many
j_gene: TRBJ1-1
v_gene: TRBV11-2
len: 14
d_gene: .
CDR3aa: CASSIPQGATEAFF
CDR3nt: TGTGCCAGCAGCATTCCCCAGGGAGCCACTGAAGCTTTCTTT

abundance: few
j_gene: TRBJ2-4
v_gene: TRBV7-6
len: 15
d_gene: TRBD1
CDR3aa: CASSLGTGGVDIQYF
CDR3nt: TGTGCCAGCAGCTTAGGGACAGGGGGTGTTGACATTCAGTACTTC

abundance: many
j_gene: TRBJ2-3
v_gene: TRBV6-1
len: 17
d_gene: TRBD2
CDR3aa: CASSYLTGGGDGGTQYF
CDR3nt: TGTGCCAGCAGTTATCTCACCGGCGGGGGGGACGGAGGGACGCAGTATTTT

abundance: few
j_gene: TRBJ2-3
v_gene: TRBV28
len: 15
d_gene: TRBD2
CDR3aa: CASKVAGGGTDTQYF
CDR3nt: TGTGCCAGCAAGGTAGCGGGAGGGGGAACAGATACGCAGTATTTT

abundance: many
j_gene: TRBJ2-7
v_gene: TRBV7-8
len: 13
d_gene: .
CDR3aa: CASSLDRQGEQYF
CDR3nt: TGTGCCAGCAGCTTAGATCGGCAGGGCGAGCAGTACTTC

abundance: many
j_gene: TRBJ1-5
v_gene: TRBV12-3/TRBV12-4
len: 14
d_gene: TRBD1
CDR3aa: CASSLTGEDQPQHF
CDR3nt: TGTGCCAGCAGTCTGACAGGGGAGGATCAGCCCCAGCATTTT

abundance: .
j_gene: TRBJ2-1
v_gene: TRBV7-9
len: 18
d_gene: TRBD1
CDR3aa: CASSLGTGYLSSYNEQLF
CDR3nt: TGTGCCAGCAGCTTAGGGACAGGGTACCTAAGCTCCTACAATGAGCAGCTCTTC

abundance: few
j_gene: TRBJ2-7
v_gene: TRBV27
len: 15
d_gene: TRBD1
CDR3aa: CASSFRTGGSYEQYF
CDR3nt: TGTGCCAGCAGTTTCCGGACAGGGGGTAGCTACGAGCAGTACTTC

abundance: many
j_gene: TRBJ2-3
v_gene: TRBV10-3
len: 13
d_gene: .
CDR3aa: CAISEAGLDTQYF
CDR3nt: TGTGCCATCAGTGAGGCAGGGTTAGATACGCAGTATTTT

abundance: .
j_gene: TRBJ2-7
v_gene: TRBV20-1
len: 14
d_gene: .
CDR3aa: CSATRTVEVYEQYF
CDR3nt: TGCAGTGCAACTAGGACAGTTGAGGTGTACGAGCAGTACTTC

abundance: few
j_gene: TRBJ1-5
v_gene: TRBV30
len: 14
d_gene: TRBD1
CDR3aa: CAWTRQGGNQPQHF
CDR3nt: TGTGCCTGGACCCGACAGGGGGGCAATCAGCCCCAGCATTTT

abundance: .
j_gene: TRBJ2-3
v_gene: TRBV4-3
len: 16
d_gene: TRBD2
CDR3aa: CASSHPGLAGADTQYF
CDR3nt: TGCGCCAGCAGCCATCCGGGACTAGCGGGAGCAGATACGCAGTATTTT

abundance: many
j_gene: TRBJ2-5
v_gene: TRBV4-3
len: 13
d_gene: TRBD1
CDR3aa: CASSQDWTGPEYF
CDR3nt: TGCGCCAGCAGCCAAGATTGGACAGGGCCTGAGTACTTC

abundance: few
j_gene: TRBJ1-2
v_gene: TRBV14
len: 16
d_gene: .
CDR3aa: CASSQDVPDSNYGYTF
CDR3nt: TGTGCCAGCAGCCAAGATGTCCCCGACTCAAACTATGGCTACACCTTC

abundance: many
j_gene: TRBJ2-1
v_gene: TRBV6-2/TRBV6-3
len: 14
d_gene: TRBD2
CDR3aa: CASNNVAGGNEQFF
CDR3nt: TGTGCCAGCAATAACGTAGCGGGAGGCAATGAGCAGTTCTTC

abundance: .
j_gene: TRBJ2-7
v_gene: TRBV29-1
len: 15
d_gene: TRBD2
CDR3aa: CSVEGPGGGTYEQYF
CDR3nt: TGCAGCGTTGAAGGACCGGGGGGGGGTACCTACGAGCAGTACTTC

abundance: few
j_gene: TRBJ2-1
v_gene: TRBV6-5
len: 19
d_gene: .
CDR3aa: CASSYSFPERAQGTNEQFF
CDR3nt: TGTGCCAGCAGTTACTCGTTTCCCGAGCGGGCCCAAGGTACCAATGAGCAGTTCTTC

abundance: many
j_gene: TRBJ1-5
v_gene: TRBV30
len: 11
d_gene: .
CDR3aa: CAWGLDQPQHF
CDR3nt: TGTGCCTGGGGGTTAGATCAGCCCCAGCATTTT

abundance: many
j_gene: TRBJ2-6
v_gene: TRBV20-1
len: 15
d_gene: TRBD1
CDR3aa: CSATGTGTGANVLTF
CDR3nt: TGCAGTGCTACCGGGACAGGGACTGGGGCCAACGTCCTGACTTTC

abundance: many
j_gene: TRBJ1-4
v_gene: TRBV28
len: 14
d_gene: .
CDR3aa: CASFPTTFDEKLFF
CDR3nt: TGTGCCAGTTTCCCTACGACCTTTGATGAAAAACTGTTTTTT

abundance: many
j_gene: TRBJ1-1
v_gene: TRBV15
len: 14
d_gene: TRBD1
CDR3aa: CATASTGLGTEAFF
CDR3nt: TGTGCCACGGCCTCGACAGGGCTGGGCACTGAAGCTTTCTTT

abundance: many
j_gene: TRBJ2-2
v_gene: TRBV7-2
len: 17
d_gene: .
CDR3aa: CASSPGGLEGRTGELFF
CDR3nt: TGTGCCAGCAGCCCCGGAGGGCTGGAGGGCCGGACCGGGGAGCTGTTTTTT

abundance: many
j_gene: TRBJ1-5
v_gene: TRBV30
len: 13
d_gene: .
CDR3aa: CAWGNGGNQPQHF
CDR3nt: TGTGCCTGGGGAAACGGGGGGAATCAGCCCCAGCATTTT